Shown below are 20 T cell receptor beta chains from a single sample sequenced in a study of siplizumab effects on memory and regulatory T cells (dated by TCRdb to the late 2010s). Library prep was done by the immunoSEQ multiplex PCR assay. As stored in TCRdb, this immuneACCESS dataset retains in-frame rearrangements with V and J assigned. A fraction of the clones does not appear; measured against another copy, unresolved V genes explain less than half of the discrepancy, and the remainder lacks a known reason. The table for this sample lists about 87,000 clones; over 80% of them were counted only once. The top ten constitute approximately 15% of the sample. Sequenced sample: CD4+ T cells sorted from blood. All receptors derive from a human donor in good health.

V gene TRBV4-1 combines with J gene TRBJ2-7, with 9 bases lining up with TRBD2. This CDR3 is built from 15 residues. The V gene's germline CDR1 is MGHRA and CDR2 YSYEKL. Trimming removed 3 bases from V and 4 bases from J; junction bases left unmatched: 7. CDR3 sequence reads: CASSHGGRAEYEQYF. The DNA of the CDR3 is TGCGCCAGCAGCCACGGCGGGAGGGCCGAGTACGAGCAGTACTTC.

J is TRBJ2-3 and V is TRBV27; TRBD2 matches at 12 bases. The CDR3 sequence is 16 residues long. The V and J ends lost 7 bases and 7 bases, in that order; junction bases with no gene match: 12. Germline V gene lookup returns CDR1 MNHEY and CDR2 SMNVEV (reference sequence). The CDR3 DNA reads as TGTGCCAGCAACTACGCGTCTAGCGGGAGGGCCTATACGCAGTATTTT. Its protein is CASNYASSGRAYTQYF.

The CDR3 DNA reads TGCGCCAGCAGCGCCCGGACAGGGTCGGCAGGAAACACCATATATTTT. This encodes CASSARTGSAGNTIYF. V is TRBV5-1 and J is TRBJ1-3; 8 positions match TRBD1. The V gene end was trimmed by 4 bases and the J gene end by 4 bases; junction bases not matched to a gene: 10. The CDR3 has 16 residues. Germline V CDR1 and CDR2: SGHRS, YFSETQ. Using reference TRBV5-1 and TRBJ1-3 for the parts outside the CDR3, the full variable domain is KAGVTQTPRYLIKTRGQQVTLSCSPISGHRSVSWYQQTPGQGLQFLFEYFSETQRNKGNFPGRFSGRQFSNSRSEMNVSTLELGDSALYLCASSARTGSAGNTIYFGEGSWLTVV.

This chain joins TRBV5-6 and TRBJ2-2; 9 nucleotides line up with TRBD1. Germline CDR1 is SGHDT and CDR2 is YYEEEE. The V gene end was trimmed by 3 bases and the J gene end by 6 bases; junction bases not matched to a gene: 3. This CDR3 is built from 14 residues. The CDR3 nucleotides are TGTGCCAGCAGCTGGGGACAGGGTGCCGGGGAGCTGTTTTTT. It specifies CASSWGQGAGELFF.

CDR3 in amino acids: CASSRQLAGTNTGELFF. CDR3 in DNA: TGTGCCAGCTCACGTCAACTAGCGGGGACCAACACCGGGGAGCTGTTTTTT. This chain links TRBV18 with TRBJ2-2; 10 bases agree with TRBD2. Trimming took 4 bases from V and 2 from J; bases not matched to a gene: 7. The CDR3 consists of 17 residues. CDR1 and CDR2 from the germline V gene are KGHSH and LQKENI.

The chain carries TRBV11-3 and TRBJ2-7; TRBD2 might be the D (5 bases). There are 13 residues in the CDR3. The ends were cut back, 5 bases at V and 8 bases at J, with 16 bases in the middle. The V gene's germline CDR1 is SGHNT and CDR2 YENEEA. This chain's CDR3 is CASSKGVATQQYF. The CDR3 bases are TGTGCCAGCAGCAAGGGAGTTGCTACGCAGCAGTACTTC.

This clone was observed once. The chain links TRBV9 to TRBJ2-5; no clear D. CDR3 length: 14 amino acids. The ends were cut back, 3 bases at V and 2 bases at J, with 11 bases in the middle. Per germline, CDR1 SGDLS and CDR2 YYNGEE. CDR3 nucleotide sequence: TGTGCCAGCAGCGGGGGTCTTTTGCAAGAGACCCAGTACTTC. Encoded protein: CASSGGLLQETQYF.

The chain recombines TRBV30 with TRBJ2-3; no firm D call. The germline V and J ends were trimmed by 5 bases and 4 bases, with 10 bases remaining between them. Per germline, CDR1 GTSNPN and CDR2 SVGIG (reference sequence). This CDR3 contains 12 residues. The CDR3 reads CAWGVGPDTQYF. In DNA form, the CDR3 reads TGTGCCTGGGGGGTGGGCCCAGATACGCAGTATTTT.

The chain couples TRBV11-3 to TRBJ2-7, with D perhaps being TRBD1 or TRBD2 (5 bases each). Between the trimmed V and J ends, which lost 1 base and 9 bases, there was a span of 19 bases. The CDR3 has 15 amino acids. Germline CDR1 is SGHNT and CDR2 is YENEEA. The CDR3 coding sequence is TGTGCCAGCAGCTTAGCCCCGGGGCCGACCGCTCCGCAGTACTTC. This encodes CASSLAPGPTAPQYF.

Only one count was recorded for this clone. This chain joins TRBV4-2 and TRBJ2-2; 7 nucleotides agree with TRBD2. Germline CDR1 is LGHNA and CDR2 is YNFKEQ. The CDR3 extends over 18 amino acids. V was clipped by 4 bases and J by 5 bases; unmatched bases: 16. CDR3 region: CASSPQLLALRGTGELFF. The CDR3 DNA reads TGTGCCAGCAGCCCGCAGTTACTAGCGCTTCGTGGGACCGGGGAGCTGTTTTTT.

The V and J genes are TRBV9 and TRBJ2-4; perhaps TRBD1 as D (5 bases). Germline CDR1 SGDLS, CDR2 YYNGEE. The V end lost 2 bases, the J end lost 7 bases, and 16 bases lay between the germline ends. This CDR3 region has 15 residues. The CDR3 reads CASSVTPQKGNIQYF. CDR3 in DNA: TGTGCCAGCAGCGTCACGCCTCAAAAGGGGAACATTCAGTACTTC.

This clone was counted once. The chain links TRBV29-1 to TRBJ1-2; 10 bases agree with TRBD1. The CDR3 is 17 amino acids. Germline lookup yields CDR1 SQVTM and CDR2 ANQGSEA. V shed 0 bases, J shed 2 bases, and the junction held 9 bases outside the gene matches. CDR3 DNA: TGCAGCGTTGAAGAGGGACAGGGGCTCCTCGCCAACTATGGCTACACCTTC. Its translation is CSVEEGQGLLANYGYTF.

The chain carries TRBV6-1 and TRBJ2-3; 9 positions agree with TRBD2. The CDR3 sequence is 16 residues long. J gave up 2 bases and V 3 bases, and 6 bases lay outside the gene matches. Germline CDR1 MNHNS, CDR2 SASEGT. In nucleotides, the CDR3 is TGTGCCAGCAGTGACACAGCGGGAGGACCCACAGATACGCAGTATTTT. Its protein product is CASSDTAGGPTDTQYF.

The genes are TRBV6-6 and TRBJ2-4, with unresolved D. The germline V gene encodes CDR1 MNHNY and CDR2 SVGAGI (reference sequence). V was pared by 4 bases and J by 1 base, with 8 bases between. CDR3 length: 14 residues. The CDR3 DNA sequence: TGTGCCAGCAGTTTAGGGCAGGCCAAAAACATTCAGTACTTC. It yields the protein CASSLGQAKNIQYF.

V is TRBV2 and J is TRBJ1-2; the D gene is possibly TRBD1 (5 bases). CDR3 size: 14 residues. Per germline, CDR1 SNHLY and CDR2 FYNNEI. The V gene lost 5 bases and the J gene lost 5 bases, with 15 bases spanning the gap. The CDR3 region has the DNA TGTGCCAGCAGTAAGGGACTGACGCTTTATGGCTACACCTTC. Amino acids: CASSKGLTLYGYTF.

CDR3 coding DNA: TGTGCCAGTAGTCCGACTATCCCGAGCTCCTACAATGAGCAGTTCTTC. Translated, it gives CASSPTIPSSYNEQFF. This chain connects TRBV19 to TRBJ2-1; TRBD2 is a possible D gene (5 bases). Trimming left V 5 bases short and J 0 bases short, with 14 bases between. Germline V CDR1 and CDR2: LNHDA, SQIVND (reference sequence). The CDR3 is 16 residues long.

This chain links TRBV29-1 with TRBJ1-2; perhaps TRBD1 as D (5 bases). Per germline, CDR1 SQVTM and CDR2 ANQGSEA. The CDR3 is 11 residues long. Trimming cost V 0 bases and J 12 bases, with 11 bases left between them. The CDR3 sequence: CSVEDLGGHTF. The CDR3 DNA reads TGCAGCGTTGAAGATTTGGGGGGTCACACCTTC.

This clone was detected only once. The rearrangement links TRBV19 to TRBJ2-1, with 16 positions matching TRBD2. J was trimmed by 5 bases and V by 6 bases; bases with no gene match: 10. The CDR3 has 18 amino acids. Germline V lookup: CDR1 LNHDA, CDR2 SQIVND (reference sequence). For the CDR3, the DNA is TGTGCCAGTAGCAGAGGGACTAGCGGGAGGGCCAAAGACAATGAGCAGTTCTTC. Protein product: CASSRGTSGRAKDNEQFF.

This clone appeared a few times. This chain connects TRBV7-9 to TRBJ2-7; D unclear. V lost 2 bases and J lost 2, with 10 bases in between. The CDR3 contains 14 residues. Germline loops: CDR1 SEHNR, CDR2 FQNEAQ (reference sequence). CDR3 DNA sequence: TGTGCCAGCAGCTTAAGACCTCCCCCCTACGAGCAGTACTTC. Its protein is CASSLRPPPYEQYF.

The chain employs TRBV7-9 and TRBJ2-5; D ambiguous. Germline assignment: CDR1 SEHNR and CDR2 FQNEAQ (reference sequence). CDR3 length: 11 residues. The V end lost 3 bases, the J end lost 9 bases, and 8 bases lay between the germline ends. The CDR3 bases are TGTGCCAGCAGCTTTGGCATACCCCAGTACTTC. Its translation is CASSFGIPQYF.